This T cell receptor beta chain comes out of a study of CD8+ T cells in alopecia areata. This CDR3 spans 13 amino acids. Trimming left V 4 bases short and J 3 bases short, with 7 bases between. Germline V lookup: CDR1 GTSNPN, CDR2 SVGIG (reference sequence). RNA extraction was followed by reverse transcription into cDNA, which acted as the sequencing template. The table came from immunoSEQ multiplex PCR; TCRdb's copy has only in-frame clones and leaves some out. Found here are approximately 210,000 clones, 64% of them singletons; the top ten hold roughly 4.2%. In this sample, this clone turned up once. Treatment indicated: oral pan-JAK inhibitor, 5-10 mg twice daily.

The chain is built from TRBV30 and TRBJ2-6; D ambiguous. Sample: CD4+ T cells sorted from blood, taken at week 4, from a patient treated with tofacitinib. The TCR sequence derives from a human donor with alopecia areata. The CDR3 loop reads CAWTKGGANVLTF. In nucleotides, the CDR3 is TGTGCCTGGACCAAAGGTGGGGCCAACGTCCTGACTTTC.